This TCR beta chain was retrieved from a study of shared clonotypes between healthy human individuals. Study outcomes and limitations: In this cohort, only blood was sampled, and tissue repertoires likely differ.

Participating donors were healthy, HIV-negative adults free of recent acute infections or vaccinations. On this clone: Its antigen remains unidentified.

V lost 0 bases to trimming and J lost 0 bases, with 10 bases between them. The CDR3 covers 16 residues. Germline CDR1 SNHLY, CDR2 FYNNEI. Researchers ran the assay at a deep level. Method: immunoSEQ multiplex PCR; TCRdb's copy keeps in-frame clones and lacks some. The repertoire consists of about 490,000 clones, with approximately 78% occurring once and the leading ten covering around 12%. Sequenced: PBMCs. This TCR was sampled from a woman aged 40 to 50 in good health. Some clones in this sample may be carry-over from other donors' samples. The chain employs TRBV2 and TRBJ2-3; weak D call: TRBD2 (6 bases). The CDR3 protein is CASSEASGPSTDTQYF. In nucleotides, the CDR3 is TGTGCCAGCAGTGAAGCAAGCGGGCCTAGCACAGATACGCAGTATTTT.